Listed here are 13 T cell receptor beta chains from one sample, sequenced in a study of PD-1 blockade in classical Hodgkin lymphoma. Using immunoSEQ multiplex PCR, the repertoire was profiled, and TCRdb retains in-frame clones only, with some absent. Here the sample spans under 35,000 clones, about 72% being singletons. This sample's time point: cycle 4 day 1 (C4D1), after less than 7 weeks of nivolumab. In every patient, relapse followed autologous stem cell transplantation, while exposure to brentuximab vedotin differed. This specimen was peripheral blood mononuclear cells (PBMCs), taken before the fourth cycle of nivolumab. These receptors came from a human donor with classical Hodgkin lymphoma.

The chain links TRBV7-9 to TRBJ2-7, with a possible D match to TRBD1 (6 bases). Germline V gives CDR1 SEHNR, CDR2 FQNEAQ (reference sequence). V lost 5 bases, J lost 2 bases, and 19 bases lay in between. The CDR3 loop spans 16 amino acids. CDR3 coding DNA: TGTGCCAGCAGCCCTCCGTCCGGACCAGGGGCCTACGAGCAGTACTTC. It is translated as CASSPPSGPGAYEQYF.

The V call is TRBV29-1, the J call TRBJ2-7, with a possible D match to TRBD2 (7 bases). The CDR3 sequence is 13 residues long. The germline V and J ends were trimmed by 5 bases and 6 bases, with 17 bases remaining between them. Germline CDR1 and CDR2: SQVTM and ANQGSEA. The CDR3 spells CSVRGGKSSEQYF. CDR3 DNA sequence: TGCAGCGTTAGGGGGGGCAAAAGCTCCGAGCAGTACTTC.

This chain uses TRBV5-1 with TRBJ2-2, with D unresolved. The CDR3 has 17 amino acids. Germline CDR1 is SGHRS and CDR2 is YFSETQ. The V end lost 5 bases, the J end lost 4 bases, and 21 bases lay between the germline ends. Here the CDR3 DNA reads TGCGCCAGCAGACCGTCCCCCACAGAAATTCTCACCGGGGAGCTGTTTTTT. Protein: CASRPSPTEILTGELFF.

This chain joins TRBV27 and TRBJ2-6; maybe TRBD2 (5 bases). Germline V gene lookup returns CDR1 MNHEY and CDR2 SMNVEV (reference sequence). Trimming pared 0 bases from V and 0 bases from J, leaving 12 bases between. The CDR3 sequence is 18 residues long. The CDR3 loop is CASSLSITGYSGANVLTF. In DNA, the CDR3 is TGTGCCAGCAGTTTATCGATAACGGGGTACTCTGGGGCCAACGTCCTGACTTTC. The whole variable domain, filled in from reference TRBV27 and TRBJ2-6, reads EAQVTQNPRYLITVTGKKLTVTCSQNMNHEYMSWYRQDPGLGLRQIYYSMNVEVTDKGDVPEGYKVSRKEKRNFPLILESPSPNQTSLYFCASSLSITGYSGANVLTFGAGSRLTVL.

The chain links TRBV6-5 to TRBJ1-2; D perhaps matches TRBD1 (6 bases). With 5 bases removed from V and 6 bases from J, the gap between germline ends came to 13 bases. Germline V gene sequence: CDR1 MNHEY, CDR2 SVGAGI. The CDR3 has 13 amino acids. The CDR3 nucleotides are TGTGCCAGCAGTCCCCTTCGACAGGATGGCTACACCTTC. This encodes CASSPLRQDGYTF.

The V call is TRBV7-2, the J call TRBJ1-5; TRBD1 is a possible D gene (5 bases). This CDR3 has 15 amino acids. In germline, CDR1 is SGHTA, CDR2 FQGNSA. V lost 5 bases, J lost 7 bases, and 18 bases lay in between. The CDR3 nucleotides read TGTGCCAGCAGCCCTAATTTTCCCTGGGGGCAGCCCCAGCATTTT. Translation gives CASSPNFPWGQPQHF.

This clone was counted only a few times. The CDR3 DNA is TGCGCCAGCAGCCAAAACCCGGCTCGCCCTAGCTCACCCCTCCACTTT. Amino acid sequence: CASSQNPARPSSPLHF. The chain carries TRBV4-1 and TRBJ1-6; D uncertain. V was shortened by 2 bases and J by 10 bases, with 18 bases between the two germline ends. Germline CDR1 is MGHRA and CDR2 is YSYEKL. CDR3 size: 16 residues.

The chain has TRBV9 and TRBJ1-5, with TRBD1 as a possible D gene (6 bases). The ends were cut back, 0 bases at V and 5 bases at J, with 12 bases in the middle. The length of the CDR3 is 15 residues. Germline V gene sequence: CDR1 SGDLS, CDR2 YYNGEE. Here the CDR3 DNA reads TGTGCCAGCAGCGTAGATTCGAACAGGGATCAGCCCCAGCATTTT. It codes for CASSVDSNRDQPQHF.

This chain uses TRBV18 with TRBJ1-2; 7 bases fit TRBD1. This CDR3 contains 17 residues. CDR1 is KGHSH and CDR2 is LQKENI in the germline V gene. Trimming removed 3 bases from V and 2 bases from J; junction bases left unmatched: 12. CDR3 sequence reads: CASSPNNPLQGNYGYTF. The CDR3 bases are TGTGCCAGCTCACCCAACAACCCACTACAGGGGAACTATGGCTACACCTTC.

The gene calls are TRBV19 and TRBJ2-2; D remains unclear. The V end was cut by 5 bases, the J end by 2 bases, with 18 bases between. CDR3 length equals 17 residues. The germline CDR1 and CDR2 sequences are LNHDA and SQIVND (reference sequence). The CDR3: CASSPQKLKGNTGELFF. CDR3 DNA: TGTGCCAGTAGTCCCCAGAAGTTGAAGGGAAACACCGGGGAGCTGTTTTTT. Using reference TRBV19 and TRBJ2-2 for the parts outside the CDR3, the full variable domain is DGGITQSPKYLFRKEGQNVTLSCEQNLNHDAMYWYRQDPGQGLRLIYYSQIVNDFQKGDIAEGYSVSREKKESFPLTVTSAQKNPTAFYLCASSPQKLKGNTGELFFGEGSRLTVL.

The chain recombines TRBV30 with TRBJ1-6; D might be TRBD1 (5 bases). V gave up 5 bases and J gave up 6 bases, with 11 bases separating them. This CDR3 is built from 13 residues. Germline V gene data show CDR1 as GTSNPN and CDR2 as SVGIG (reference sequence). CDR3 bases: TGTGCCTGGGGAACAGGATTTAATTCACCCCTCCACTTT. This gives the protein CAWGTGFNSPLHF.

The V call is TRBV29-1, the J call TRBJ2-7; the D call may be TRBD1 or TRBD2 (5 bases each). V was shortened by 0 bases and J by 6 bases, with 9 bases between the two germline ends. This CDR3 spans 12 amino acids. Germline V gene lookup returns CDR1 SQVTM and CDR2 ANQGSEA. The CDR3 DNA follows: TGCAGCGTTGAAGATACGGGGCCCGAGCAGTACTTC. It yields the protein CSVEDTGPEQYF.

This clone was observed once. The V gene is TRBV7-9, the J gene TRBJ2-7, with 9 bases that match TRBD1. CDR3 length: 15 amino acids. V gave up 1 base and J gave up 5 bases; unmatched junction bases: 6. Per germline, CDR1 SEHNR and CDR2 FQNEAQ (reference sequence). CDR3 in amino acids: CASSLVGDRVHEQYF. The CDR3 DNA is TGTGCCAGCAGCTTAGTAGGGGACAGGGTGCACGAGCAGTACTTC. Combining the CDR3 with reference TRBV7-9 and TRBJ2-7 gives the whole variable domain DTGVSQNPRHKITKRGQNVTFRCDPISEHNRLYWYRQTLGQGPEFLTYFQNEAQLEKSRLLSDRFSAERPKGSFSTLEIQRTEQGDSAMYLCASSLVGDRVHEQYFGPGTRLTVT.